Described below is a single T cell receptor (beta chain) sequence and its context. Its antigen is undetermined. TCRdb's table, derived via immunoSEQ multiplex PCR, lists solely in-frame clones and lacks some. The sample yields around 310,000 clones, 80% seen once. The data are from a study of cytotoxic CD8 clonotypes in ibrutinib-treated CLL. Germline V gene sequence: CDR1 SGHTA, CDR2 FQGTGA. The CDR3 contains 13 residues. J gave up 4 bases and V 5 bases, and 2 bases lay outside the gene matches. Study-wide points: Clonality rose at ibrutinib response and fell back toward baseline at progression. Public clonotypes were seen rarely and were contracted or stable on treatment.

This TCR was sampled from a human donor with chronic lymphocytic leukemia. The chain couples TRBV7-3 to TRBJ2-3, with 8 bases lining up with TRBD2. This material consisted of PBMCs, taken before ibrutinib treatment. The CDR3 is CASSRGLADTQYF. In DNA form, the CDR3 reads TGTGCCAGCAGCCGGGGACTAGCAGATACGCAGTATTTT.